This T cell receptor beta chain emerged from a study of tumor-infiltrating lymphocytes in primary liver carcinoma. As for the study in general: Treatment of the patients' primary liver carcinoma consisted of surgical resection. Study results and limitations: Unsorted bulk samples meant CD4+ and CD8+ repertoires went uncompared.

A constant-region primer served to make TCR beta cDNA from about 0.5 ug total RNA. Amplification in three nested multiplex PCR rounds with slightly modified ARM-PCR gave rise to TCR beta libraries. Each of the first two PCR rounds ran approximately 9 cycles with TRBV1-TRBV30 forward and C-beta reverse primers. TCRdb reprocessed the multiplex PCR reads with MiXCR, giving one entry per CDR3 protein. The sample includes about 200,000 distinct CDR3 sequences, 65% of them seen just once. As to this clonotype: Its antigen remains unknown. A junction end diverges from the germline sequence, so it may reflect a read error.

This CDR3 contains 14 residues. Germline V gives CDR1 SGHAT, CDR2 FQNNGV. For blood RNA, unsorted whole blood served as the source, and germline DNA was extracted too. What was collected before surgery was 3.5 to 4 milliliters of peripheral blood. This clonotype was sampled from a woman aged 55-75 years with primary liver carcinoma and hepatitis B virus infection. This sequence joins TRBV11-2 and TRBJ2-7, with a weak D call TRBD2 (10 bases). The sample taken for sequencing was peripheral blood. The CDR3 coding sequence is TGTGCAAGCAGCTTACTAGCGGGACAGGGCGAGCAGCACTTC. It specifies CASSLLAGQGEQHF.